A single sample is the source of the 24 T cell receptor beta chains below, sequenced in a study of T cell responses to AZD1222 COVID-19 vaccine (dated by TCRdb to 2020 to 2023). The receptor library was made with the immunoSEQ multiplex PCR assay. TCRdb mirrors the immuneACCESS table, restricted to in-frame sequences. Some clones are absent from its copies; in checked studies, under half trace to an unresolved V gene, and the reason for the others is unknown. For this sample there are fewer than 180,000 clones; more than 85% appear just once. Of the sample, approximately 3.6% is held by the ten largest clones. The label giving this sample's time point can be read as: about 28 days (+/-7) after the second vaccine dose. The sequences come from peripheral blood, collected 28 days after the second AZD1222 dose. Every receptor here comes from an adult who received the AZD1222 COVID-19 vaccine.

The chain combines TRBV11-2 with TRBJ2-2; 11 bases agree with TRBD2. The CDR3 contains 16 residues. V was pared by 5 bases and J by 0 bases, with 2 bases of the junction left unmatched. Germline CDR1 is SGHAT and CDR2 is FQNNGV. The CDR3, as DNA: TGTGCCAGCAGCCTTAGCGGGAGGGCGAACACCGGGGAGCTGTTTTTT. Residues: CASSLSGRANTGELFF.

The V gene is TRBV27, the J gene TRBJ1-2; D gene ambiguous. Per the germline V gene, CDR1 is MNHEY and CDR2 is SMNVEV (reference sequence). V shed 8 bases and J shed 4 bases, with 8 bases lying between them. The CDR3 length is 11 residues. Here the CDR3 reads CASGEFYGYTF. The CDR3 nucleotides are TGTGCCAGCGGCGAATTCTATGGCTACACCTTC.

V usage is TRBV10-2 and J usage is TRBJ2-1; 7 bases line up with TRBD2. From germline, CDR1 is WSHSY and CDR2 SAAADI. The CDR3 length is 13 residues. Trimming removed 2 bases from V and 13 bases from J; junction bases left unmatched: 8. The CDR3 DNA reads TGCGCCAGCAGTGAGGCAGGGAGGGGCCCCCAGTTCTTC. Translation gives CASSEAGRGPQFF.

The V gene is TRBV27, the J gene TRBJ1-5, with TRBD1 matching 9 bases. Germline V gene lookup returns CDR1 MNHEY and CDR2 SMNVEV (reference sequence). The CDR3 totals 18 residues. The V gene end was trimmed by 7 bases and the J gene end by 0 bases; junction bases not matched to a gene: 13. The CDR3 sequence: CASTFETGGFYSNQPQHF. The CDR3 DNA sequence: TGTGCCAGCACCTTCGAGACAGGGGGATTTTATAGCAATCAGCCCCAGCATTTT.

This chain joins TRBV24-1 and TRBJ2-3; either TRBD1 or TRBD2 may supply D (5 bases each). V lost 9 bases and J lost 0, with 9 bases in between. This CDR3 is 13 amino acids long. CDR1 is KGHDR, CDR2 SFDVKD, per germline. This CDR3 is CATQGVSTDTQYF. In DNA, the CDR3 is TGTGCCACCCAGGGAGTAAGCACAGATACGCAGTATTTT.

In DNA, the CDR3 is TGTGCCAGCAGCTTAGAAGAAGGGGCATATGGCTACACCTTC. As protein: CASSLEEGAYGYTF. The chain combines TRBV7-9 with TRBJ1-2; D might be TRBD1 (5 bases). V gave up 1 base and J gave up 5 bases, with 11 bases separating them. Germline lookup yields CDR1 SEHNR and CDR2 FQNEAQ (reference sequence). This CDR3 is 14 amino acids long.

The chain combines TRBV5-1 with TRBJ2-3; 11 nucleotides align to TRBD2. With 5 bases clipped from V and 3 bases from J, the junction kept 8 bases outside the gene matches. CDR3 length: 16 residues. The germline gives CDR1 SGHRS, CDR2 YFSETQ. The DNA of the CDR3 is TGCGCCAGCAGTTATAGCGGGAGGGCGGGGACAGATACGCAGTATTTT. Encoded protein: CASSYSGRAGTDTQYF.

The DNA of the CDR3 is TGTGCCAGTAGTATAGGGGCGGGAGCCCATTACGAGCAGTACTTC. Amino acid sequence: CASSIGAGAHYEQYF. The chain uses TRBV19 and TRBJ2-7, with 7 bases lining up with TRBD2. CDR3 length: 15 residues. Germline V gene sequence: CDR1 LNHDA, CDR2 SQIVND (reference sequence). V lost 1 base to trimming and J lost 4 bases; unmatched junction nucleotides: 7. The whole variable domain, filled in from reference TRBV19 and TRBJ2-7, reads DGGITQSPKYLFRKEGQNVTLSCEQNLNHDAMYWYRQDPGQGLRLIYYSQIVNDFQKGDIAEGYSVSREKKESFPLTVTSAQKNPTAFYLCASSIGAGAHYEQYFGPGTRLTVT.

CDR3 nucleotides: TGTGCCAGCAGCCAAGATTCAATGCCGGGAAGGGGCACAGATACGCAGTATTTT. Amino acids: CASSQDSMPGRGTDTQYF. The J gene is TRBJ2-3, the V gene TRBV3-1 (or the pseudogene TRBV3-2); tentative D call: TRBD2 (5 bases). Trimming cost V 0 bases and J 1 base, with 17 bases left between them. CDR3 length equals 18 residues. The germline gives CDR1 LGHDT, CDR2 YNNKEL (reference sequence).

This chain uses TRBV7-2 with TRBJ2-1; D gene unclear. The CDR3 is made up of 16 amino acids. Trimming removed 1 base at V and 7 bases at J, with 17 bases between. Germline assignment: CDR1 SGHTA and CDR2 FQGNSA. The DNA for the CDR3 is TGTGCCAGCAGCTTAGGGCCCCCCGAAGGGTGGAATGAGCAGTTCTTC. Translating it yields CASSLGPPEGWNEQFF.

This chain connects TRBV30 to TRBJ1-3; D gene ambiguous. The CDR3 has 16 residues. With 0 bases removed from V and 1 base from J, the gap between germline ends came to 13 bases. Per germline, CDR1 GTSNPN and CDR2 SVGIG (reference sequence). CDR3 sequence: CAWSVLGGKSGNTIYF. Written as DNA, the CDR3 is TGTGCCTGGAGTGTATTAGGCGGGAAATCTGGAAACACCATATATTTT.

This clone appeared once. The chain links TRBV5-1 to TRBJ2-1; 9 bases align to TRBD2. Germline CDR1 and CDR2: SGHRS and YFSETQ. The junction had 0 bases not matched to a gene; V was cut back by 0 bases and J by 2 bases. CDR3 size: 15 residues. The CDR3 protein is CASSLGLAAYNEQFF. CDR3 DNA sequence: TGCGCCAGCAGCTTGGGACTAGCGGCCTACAATGAGCAGTTCTTC.

The CDR3: CSAVPGGVYGYTF. The CDR3 DNA reads TGCAGCGCCGTTCCGGGGGGGGTCTATGGCTACACCTTC. The gene calls are TRBV29-1 and TRBJ1-2; D perhaps matches TRBD1 (5 bases). The germline CDR1 and CDR2 sequences are SQVTM and ANQGSEA. The CDR3 sequence is 13 residues long. V lost 7 bases to trimming and J lost 4 bases, with 16 bases between them.

The V call is TRBV5-5, the J call TRBJ2-1; D is unclear. This CDR3 contains 16 residues. Germline values: CDR1 SGHKS, CDR2 YYEKEE (reference sequence). V gave up 0 bases and J gave up 6 bases, with 16 bases separating them. The CDR3 sequence is CASSLAESPLLNEQFF. In DNA form, the CDR3 reads TGTGCCAGCAGCTTGGCCGAGAGTCCCCTCCTCAATGAGCAGTTCTTC.

The rearrangement joins TRBV18 to TRBJ2-7; 10 bases fit TRBD1. In germline, CDR1 is KGHSH, CDR2 LQKENI. J gave up 5 bases and V 4 bases, and 2 bases lay outside the gene matches. The CDR3 sequence is 13 residues long. The CDR3 DNA reads as TGTGCCAGCTCACTTGGGACAGGGGACGAGCAGTACTTC. This codes for CASSLGTGDEQYF.

The chain employs TRBV3-1 (or the pseudogene TRBV3-2) and TRBJ1-2, with 9 bases matching TRBD1. Germline trimming cut 3 bases from V and 4 bases from J; bases unmatched to any gene: 0. The CDR3 consists of 13 residues. The germline V gene encodes CDR1 LGHDT and CDR2 YNNKEL (reference sequence). The CDR3 is CASSQTGGYGYTF. CDR3 bases: TGTGCCAGCAGCCAGACAGGGGGCTATGGCTACACCTTC.

This rearrangement joins TRBV6-5 to TRBJ2-7; D ambiguous. Trimming shortened V by 7 bases and J by 3 bases, and 10 bases separated the two germline ends. The CDR3 is made up of 12 amino acids. Germline V CDR1 and CDR2: MNHEY, SVGAGI. The CDR3 sequence is CASNSPDYEQYF. Written as DNA, the CDR3 is TGTGCCAGCAATTCCCCCGACTACGAGCAGTACTTC.

This rearrangement joins TRBV24-1 to TRBJ1-5; 7 nucleotides match TRBD1. Germline V lookup: CDR1 KGHDR, CDR2 SFDVKD. The CDR3 contains 15 residues. Germline trimming cut 4 bases from V and 4 bases from J; bases unmatched to any gene: 6. CDR3 sequence (DNA): TGTGCCACCAGTGACTCCGGACAGGATAATCAGCCCCAGCATTTT. Protein product: CATSDSGQDNQPQHF.

The gene calls are TRBV19 and TRBJ1-2, with 10 bases that match TRBD1. The germline V gene has CDR1 LNHDA and CDR2 SQIVND (reference sequence). The CDR3 has 16 amino acids. The V gene end was trimmed by 6 bases and the J gene end by 4 bases; junction bases not matched to a gene: 11. CDR3 DNA: TGTGCCAGTAGCCGCTTGGGACAGGGGTCGGGCTATGGCTACACCTTC. This gives the protein CASSRLGQGSGYGYTF.

The rearrangement uses TRBV7-9 and TRBJ2-2; D possibly corresponds to TRBD2 (6 bases). The CDR3 totals 15 residues. Germline-derived CDR1 and CDR2 are SEHNR and FQNEAQ (reference sequence). V was shortened by 3 bases and J by 2 bases, with 10 bases between the two germline ends. This chain's CDR3 is CASSFSGSNTGELFF. The CDR3 DNA sequence: TGTGCCAGCAGCTTTAGCGGAAGCAACACCGGGGAGCTGTTTTTT.

This chain uses TRBV28 with TRBJ2-7; D ambiguous. This CDR3 is 12 amino acids long. Germline assignment: CDR1 MDHEN and CDR2 SYDVKM. Trimming stripped 4 bases from V and 2 bases from J, with 6 bases between. CDR3 protein: CASSSVAYEQYF. As DNA, the CDR3 is TGTGCCAGCAGTTCGGTCGCCTACGAGCAGTACTTC.

The V and J genes are TRBV7-2 and TRBJ2-3, with D uncertain. V was shortened by 0 bases and J by 0 bases, with 4 bases between the two germline ends. The CDR3 length is 14 residues. The V gene's germline CDR1 is SGHTA and CDR2 FQGNSA. As DNA, the CDR3 is TGTGCCAGCAGCTTAGCGGGAAGCACAGATACGCAGTATTTT. Its protein product is CASSLAGSTDTQYF.

The genes are TRBV4-1 and TRBJ2-7; TRBD1 agrees at 8 bases. The CDR3 runs to 17 residues. Germline trimming cut 3 bases from V and 2 bases from J; bases unmatched to any gene: 12. Germline V gives CDR1 MGHRA, CDR2 YSYEKL. In nucleotides, the CDR3 is TGCGCCAGCAGCCAGGGATCGGGACAGGTTTATCCCTACGAGCAGTACTTC. Encoded protein: CASSQGSGQVYPYEQYF.

This chain joins TRBV7-2 and TRBJ1-1; tentatively, D is TRBD1 (6 bases). This CDR3 is 16 amino acids long. Germline CDR1 reads SGHTA; CDR2 reads FQGNSA. The V and J ends lost 2 bases and 1 base respectively, with 14 bases between them. The CDR3 protein is CASSLTSTGWNTEAFF. The CDR3, as DNA: TGTGCCAGCAGCTTAACCTCGACAGGCTGGAACACTGAAGCTTTCTTT. The full variable domain, completed using reference TRBV7-2 and TRBJ1-1, is GAGVSQSPSNKVTEKGKDVELRCDPISGHTALYWYRQSLGQGLEFLIYFQGNSAPDKSGLPSDRFSAERTGGSVSTLTIQRTQQEDSAVYLCASSLTSTGWNTEAFFGQGTRLTVV.